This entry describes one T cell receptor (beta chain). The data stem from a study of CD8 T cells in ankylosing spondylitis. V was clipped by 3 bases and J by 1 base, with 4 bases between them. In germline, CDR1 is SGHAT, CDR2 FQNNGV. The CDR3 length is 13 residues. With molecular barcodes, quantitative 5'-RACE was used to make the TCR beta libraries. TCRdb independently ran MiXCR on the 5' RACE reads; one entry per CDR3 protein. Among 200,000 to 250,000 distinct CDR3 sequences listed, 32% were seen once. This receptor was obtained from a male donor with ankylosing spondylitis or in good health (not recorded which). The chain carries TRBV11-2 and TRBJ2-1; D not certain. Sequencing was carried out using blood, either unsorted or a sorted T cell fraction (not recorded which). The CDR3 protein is CASSFMSYNEQFF. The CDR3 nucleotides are TGTGCCAGCAGCTTCATGTCCTACAATGAGCAGTTCTTC.